These 4 T cell receptor beta chains originate from one sample sequenced in a study of cytomegalovirus exposure and HLA in healthy donors. Primers for the PCR totalled 60 Vbeta and 13 Jbeta. TCRdb keeps only in-frame clones here, not all; method: immunoSEQ multiplex PCR. The data hold roughly 140,000 clones, with over 60% observed a single time. Sequenced input: PBMCs. The origin of the receptors is a male donor in good health and CMV-seronegative.

This chain links TRBV4-1 with TRBJ1-5, with 9 nucleotides matching TRBD1. After removal of 0 bases from V and 7 bases from J, the junction contained 7 bases not matched to a gene. The CDR3 is made up of 16 amino acids. The germline CDR1 and CDR2 sequences are MGHRA and YSYEKL. The CDR3 sequence: CASSQDLQGATQPQHF. CDR3 nucleotides: TGCGCCAGCAGCCAAGACCTACAGGGGGCGACCCAGCCCCAGCATTTT.

J is TRBJ2-2 and V is TRBV9, with D perhaps TRBD1 (6 bases). Germline V gene sequence: CDR1 SGDLS, CDR2 YYNGEE. The CDR3 covers 14 residues. Trimming left V 4 bases short and J 11 bases short, with 18 bases between. This CDR3 is CASSFSPGTTELFF. DNA of the CDR3: TGTGCCAGCAGCTTCAGCCCCGGGACAACCGAGCTGTTTTTT. Full variable domain (missing parts from reference TRBV9 and TRBJ2-2): DSGVTQTPKHLITATGQRVTLRCSPRSGDLSVYWYQQSLDQGLQFLIQYYNGEERAKGNILERFSAQQFPDLHSELNLSSLELGDSALYFCASSFSPGTTELFFGEGSRLTVL.

This chain uses TRBV6-5 with TRBJ1-1, with a tentative D call TRBD1 (6 bases). Trimming shortened V by 0 bases and J by 1 base, and 6 bases separated the two germline ends. The germline V gene encodes CDR1 MNHEY and CDR2 SVGAGI. The CDR3 length is 14 residues. CDR3 in amino acids: CASSYSGANTEAFF. DNA of the CDR3: TGTGCCAGCAGTTACTCGGGGGCGAACACTGAAGCTTTCTTT.

This chain links TRBV27 with TRBJ2-6, with 8 nucleotides matching TRBD1. This CDR3 is 16 amino acids long. CDR1 MNHEY and CDR2 SMNVEV come from the germline V gene (reference sequence). After removal of 5 bases from V and 4 bases from J, the junction contained 7 bases not matched to a gene. CDR3 in DNA: TGTGCCAGCAGTCTTTGGACAGGGACCGGGGCCAACGTCCTGACTTTC. This codes for CASSLWTGTGANVLTF.